This TCR beta chain was observed in a study of cytomegalovirus exposure and HLA in healthy donors. There are 16 residues in the CDR3. V lost 0 bases to trimming and J lost 0 bases, with 9 bases between them. The V gene's germline CDR1 is MNHEY and CDR2 SMNVEV (reference sequence). Those who donated were healthy bone marrow donors. Points on this clone: No antigen is known for it.

The PCR ran on 60 Vbeta and 13 Jbeta primers. Repertoires were generated with immunoSEQ multiplex PCR, while TCRdb's copy carries only in-frame clones and drops some. This table holds around 100,000 clones, approximately 82% found once. General study findings and limits: Rarity marked most TCR sequences, yet some public TCRs occurred in many donors. Some V segments (TRBV6-2 and TRBV6-3 among them) were excluded as indistinguishable.

This clonotype originated in a female donor in good health and CMV-seropositive. What was sequenced was PBMCs. The chain combines TRBV27 with TRBJ1-5; no firm D call. The CDR3 sequence: CASSLSGLYSNQPQHF. The CDR3, as DNA: TGTGCCAGCAGTTTATCGGGCCTTTATAGCAATCAGCCCCAGCATTTT.